The 25 T cell receptor beta chains in this list originate from one sample, sequenced in a study of beta chain features in type 1 diabetes. Notes on the study in general: Among patients with Type 1 diabetes, TCRB CDR3s were moderately but significantly shorter in every one of the four CD4+ subsets.

Reverse transcription of all isolated RNA meant that expressed TCRB transcripts were sequenced. TCRdb keeps only in-frame clones here, not all; method: immunoSEQ multiplex PCR. The table includes more than 250,000 clones, 20% detected once. Antigens of these TCRs are unknown. Sequencing was performed on naive CD4+ T cells from blood. The receptors shown here come from a woman aged 40 to 49 with type 1 diabetes.

The table lists this clone with a few counts. V is TRBV29-1 and J is TRBJ1-2; possible D gene TRBD1, 6 bases. This CDR3 spans 14 amino acids. CDR1 and CDR2 (germline): SQVTM, ANQGSEA. Trimming removed 7 bases at V and 8 bases at J, with 23 bases between. The CDR3 is CSADSTGTSGGYTF. The CDR3 DNA sequence: TGCAGCGCCGACAGTACAGGGACCTCTGGGGGCTACACCTTC.

This clone showed up just a few times. The chain employs TRBV7-2 and TRBJ2-7; D may be TRBD2 (6 bases). Trimming removed 2 bases at V and 2 bases at J, with 13 bases between. The CDR3 has 15 residues. Per germline, CDR1 SGHTA and CDR2 FQGNSA. The CDR3 here is CASSLRRDLAYEQYF. The CDR3 region has the DNA TGTGCCAGCAGCTTAAGGCGGGATCTCGCCTACGAGCAGTACTTC.

This rearrangement joins TRBV19 to TRBJ1-2; possible D gene TRBD1, 6 bases. V was pared by 5 bases and J by 3 bases, with 13 bases between. Germline V gives CDR1 LNHDA, CDR2 SQIVND (reference sequence). The CDR3 runs 14 residues. The CDR3 region is CASSLNRDDYGYTF. In nucleotides, the CDR3 is TGTGCCAGTAGTCTCAACAGGGACGACTATGGCTACACCTTC.

This chain joins TRBV29-1 and TRBJ2-2; D perhaps matches TRBD2 (5 bases). The CDR3 consists of 12 residues. V lost 7 bases and J lost 6, with 12 bases in between. Germline V gives CDR1 SQVTM, CDR2 ANQGSEA. The CDR3 spells CSGGAGAGELFF. CDR3 in DNA: TGCAGCGGGGGAGCCGGCGCCGGGGAGCTGTTTTTT.

Note on this clone: A read error may produce the germline difference seen at one junction end. The chain combines TRBV6-1 with TRBJ2-2, with TRBD1 matching over 7 bases. The V gene's germline CDR1 is MNHNS and CDR2 SASEGT. The CDR3 runs to 15 residues. The CDR3 DNA reads as TGTGCCAGCACCGTAGACAGGGCAGGCACCGGGGAGCTGCTTTTT. Translating gives CASTVDRAGTGELLF.

V gene TRBV28 combines with J gene TRBJ2-3; 7 bases map to TRBD1. The length of the CDR3 is 17 residues. CDR1 and CDR2 (germline): MDHEN, SYDVKM. J lost 2 bases, V lost 4 bases, and 12 bases had no gene match. The CDR3 region is CASSSTGQRLSTDTQYF. In nucleotides, the CDR3 is TGTGCCAGCAGTTCGACGGGACAGCGACTATCCACAGATACGCAGTATTTT.

The chain couples TRBV18 to TRBJ1-2; TRBD1 agrees at 8 bases. CDR3 length: 13 amino acids. CDR1 and CDR2 (germline): KGHSH, LQKENI. J lost 7 bases, V lost 2 bases, and 3 bases had no gene match. The DNA for the CDR3 is TGTGCCAGCTCACCAGACAGGGGAAGTGGCTACACCTTC. Its translation is CASSPDRGSGYTF.

This clone was seen only a few times. The gene calls are TRBV28 and TRBJ2-5, with D tentatively TRBD2 (5 bases). The CDR3 loop spans 15 amino acids. V lost 7 bases and J lost 1, with 16 bases in between. The germline V gene has CDR1 MDHEN and CDR2 SYDVKM. As DNA, the CDR3 is TGTGCCAGCACTCCTCAAGAGGGCCCCCAAGAGACCCAGTACTTC. It codes for CASTPQEGPQETQYF.

This chain links TRBV4-3 with TRBJ2-3, with 10 bases fitting TRBD2. The V gene end was trimmed by 4 bases and the J gene end by 1 base; junction bases not matched to a gene: 2. The V gene's germline CDR1 is LGHNA and CDR2 YSLEER. The CDR3 totals 15 residues. The CDR3 reads CASSLAGGRTDTQYF. The CDR3 nucleotides are TGCGCCAGCAGCCTAGCGGGAGGCCGCACAGATACGCAGTATTTT.

Remarks on this clone: This sample also contains other DNA sequences that code for the same CDR3. The V gene is TRBV4-3, the J gene TRBJ1-5, with a possible D match to TRBD1 (5 bases). Trimming took off 0 bases at V and 7 bases at J, with 7 bases between the two ends. Germline V gene lookup returns CDR1 LGHNA and CDR2 YSLEER. This CDR3 has 13 residues. The CDR3 region has the DNA TGCGCCAGCAGCCAAGAGGGGGGGCAGCCCCAGCATTTT. Translated, it gives CASSQEGGQPQHF.

In its sample, this clone was seen a few times. The chain recombines TRBV5-6 with TRBJ2-1; TRBD1 agrees at 10 bases. Per germline, CDR1 SGHDT and CDR2 YYEEEE. The CDR3 length is 16 residues. The ends lost 3 bases at V and 9 bases at J; junction bases unmatched: 12. CDR3 sequence (DNA): TGTGCCAGCAGCTGGGGGACAGGGGCGGTACTCTCTGAGCAGTTCTTC. Protein: CASSWGTGAVLSEQFF.

The table lists this clone with a few counts. The rearrangement links TRBV7-8 to TRBJ2-3, with D tentatively TRBD2 (5 bases). Trimming took off 5 bases at V and 0 bases at J, with 9 bases between the two ends. Germline-derived CDR1 and CDR2 are SGHVS and FQNEAQ. The CDR3 is 14 residues long. This CDR3 reads CASSPGSSTDTQYF. The CDR3, as DNA: TGTGCCAGCAGCCCGGGATCTAGCACAGATACGCAGTATTTT. Combining the CDR3 with reference TRBV7-8 and TRBJ2-3 gives the whole variable domain GAGVSQSPRYKVAKRGQDVALRCDPISGHVSLFWYQQALGQGPEFLTYFQNEAQLDKSGLPSDRFFAERPEGSVSTLKIQRTQQEDSAVYLCASSPGSSTDTQYFGPGTRLTVL.

The chain couples TRBV4-2 to TRBJ1-1; 7 bases are a match to TRBD1. CDR3 length: 15 residues. Trimming at V came to 2 bases and at J to 4 bases, leaving 7 bases not matched to a gene. CDR1 LGHNA and CDR2 YNFKEQ come from the germline V gene. The CDR3 nucleotides read TGTGCCAGCAGCCAAAAGGGGGCGTTGGGCACTGAAGCTTTCTTT. This sequence encodes CASSQKGALGTEAFF.

This clone appeared a few times. The genes are TRBV7-8 and TRBJ1-4; 7 bases fit TRBD1. The CDR3 has 14 residues. Germline CDR1 reads SGHVS; CDR2 reads FQNEAQ. Trimming at V came to 3 bases and at J to 6 bases, leaving 4 bases not matched to a gene. The CDR3 region has the DNA TGTGCCAGCAGCTTTCACGGGACAGATGAAAAACTGTTTTTT. Translated, it gives CASSFHGTDEKLFF. Filled out from reference TRBV7-8 and TRBJ1-4, the complete variable domain reads GAGVSQSPRYKVAKRGQDVALRCDPISGHVSLFWYQQALGQGPEFLTYFQNEAQLDKSGLPSDRFFAERPEGSVSTLKIQRTQQEDSAVYLCASSFHGTDEKLFFGSGTQLSVL.

V and J are TRBV5-1 and TRBJ2-2; the match to TRBD2 covers 7 bases. With V trimmed by 1 base and J by 6 bases, 0 bases remained unmatched. CDR3 size: 13 residues. Germline values: CDR1 SGHRS, CDR2 YFSETQ. The CDR3 region is CASSLRGAGELFF. CDR3 DNA sequence: TGCGCCAGCAGCTTGCGGGGGGCCGGGGAGCTGTTTTTT. Full variable domain (remainder filled in from reference TRBV5-1 and TRBJ2-2): KAGVTQTPRYLIKTRGQQVTLSCSPISGHRSVSWYQQTPGQGLQFLFEYFSETQRNKGNFPGRFSGRQFSNSRSEMNVSTLELGDSALYLCASSLRGAGELFFGEGSRLTVL.

V is TRBV4-2 and J is TRBJ2-5; 9 bases are a match to TRBD2. From germline, CDR1 is LGHNA and CDR2 YNFKEQ. The V gene end was trimmed by 4 bases and the J gene end by 5 bases; junction bases not matched to a gene: 11. The CDR3 length is 16 residues. The CDR3 DNA is TGTGCCAGCAGCCCCCATCTTGCGGGAGGGTTTGAGACCCAGTACTTC. Translating gives CASSPHLAGGFETQYF.

The V call is TRBV28, the J call TRBJ2-6; TRBD1 agrees at 9 bases. The CDR3 is 16 residues long. After removal of 8 bases from V and 0 bases from J, the junction contained 5 bases not matched to a gene. The germline gives CDR1 MDHEN, CDR2 SYDVKM. CDR3 nucleotides: TGTGCCAGCCGCGGACAGGGGTACTCTGGGGCCAACGTCCTGACTTTC. It is translated as CASRGQGYSGANVLTF.

This sequence joins TRBV4-1 and TRBJ2-7; 14 bases align to TRBD2. This CDR3 has 19 residues. In germline, CDR1 is MGHRA, CDR2 YSYEKL. V gave up 0 bases and J gave up 3 bases; unmatched junction bases: 10. CDR3 in amino acids: CASSQDPPGLAGVIYEQYF. The CDR3, as DNA: TGCGCCAGCAGCCAAGATCCCCCGGGACTAGCGGGAGTGATCTACGAGCAGTACTTC.

This clone was picked up a small number of times. The gene calls are TRBV27 and TRBJ1-2, with 12 bases aligning to TRBD1. Per the germline V gene, CDR1 is MNHEY and CDR2 is SMNVEV (reference sequence). The CDR3 sequence is 14 residues long. V dropped 7 bases and J dropped 7; count of bases not matched to a gene: 7. The CDR3 reads CASTAGQGAGGYTF. The CDR3 DNA reads TGTGCCAGCACCGCGGGACAGGGGGCGGGTGGCTACACCTTC.

Only a few counts were recorded for this clone. V and J are TRBV9 and TRBJ1-2, with a weak D call TRBD1 (6 bases). The ends were cut back, 1 base at V and 4 bases at J, with 11 bases in the middle. Germline V CDR1 and CDR2: SGDLS, YYNGEE. The CDR3 contains 14 residues. The CDR3 nucleotides read TGTGCCAGCAGCGTACAAACAGGGACCTATGGCTACACCTTC. Its translation: CASSVQTGTYGYTF.

The gene calls are TRBV6-1 and TRBJ1-1; D unclear. This CDR3 contains 14 residues. Germline values: CDR1 MNHNS, CDR2 SASEGT. V lost 6 bases and J 10 bases, leaving 21 bases between the germline ends. The CDR3 reads CASRGLIGPIRAFF. DNA for the CDR3: TGTGCCAGCAGAGGACTCATAGGCCCAATAAGAGCTTTCTTT.

This clone has more than one count but fewer than ten. Other DNA sequences from this sample encode an identical CDR3 as well. J is TRBJ1-1 and V is TRBV7-3; 7 bases align to TRBD1. Germline CDR1 is SGHTA and CDR2 is FQGTGA. CDR3 length: 13 residues. V lost 2 bases and J lost 4; bases outside the gene matches: 1. In DNA form, the CDR3 reads TGTGCCAGCAGCTTACAGGGGGGCACTGAAGCTTTCTTT. It yields the protein CASSLQGGTEAFF.

The rearrangement joins TRBV11-1 to TRBJ1-2; TRBD1 agrees at 8 bases. This CDR3 spans 14 amino acids. The ends lost 4 bases at V and 0 bases at J; junction bases unmatched: 1. Germline CDR1 is SGHAT and CDR2 is FQDESV (reference sequence). CDR3 sequence: CASSSDRANYGYTF. Here the CDR3 DNA reads TGTGCCAGCAGCTCGGACAGGGCTAACTATGGCTACACCTTC.

The chain's CDR3 is CASSSLAGVSYEQYF. The CDR3 DNA follows: TGTGCCAGCAGTTCCCTAGCGGGAGTGTCCTACGAGCAGTACTTC. The chain couples TRBV28 to TRBJ2-7; 10 bases fit TRBD2. V trimming: 4 bases; J trimming: 1 base; junction bases outside the gene matches: 4. This CDR3 is 15 amino acids long. In germline, CDR1 is MDHEN, CDR2 SYDVKM.

In this sample, this clone turned up a few times. V gene TRBV15 combines with J gene TRBJ2-5; maybe TRBD1 (6 bases). Looked up from germline, CDR1 is LNHNV and CDR2 is YYDKDF (reference sequence). V lost 1 base and J lost 2, with 17 bases in between. The CDR3 has 17 amino acids. CDR3 nucleotides: TGTGCCACCAGCAGAGTGCCCGGACAGTGGGGGCAAGAGACCCAGTACTTC. Protein: CATSRVPGQWGQETQYF.